These 30 T cell receptor beta chains share one sample of origin, sequenced in a study of response to subunit inactivated influenza vaccine. MiXCR was run by TCRdb on the RT-PCR reads, yielding one entry per CDR3 protein. The table records under 200,000 distinct CDR3 sequences, 10% to 15% of them present only once. This same sample was also part of a study on T cells expressing NK-cell markers. In that study: The authors made TCR beta cDNA libraries by 5'RACE template switching. This switching added a universal primer site and UMIs.

The specimen was CD8+ T cells sorted from PBMCs, collected about 11 days after vaccination. These receptors were collected from a man in his forties or fifties who received an inactivated influenza vaccine.

This clonotype has ten or more counts. V gene TRBV6-5 combines with J gene TRBJ1-2, with 9 bases identical to TRBD1. The germline V gene has CDR1 MNHEY and CDR2 SVGAGI. The CDR3 extends over 14 amino acids. V lost 4 bases and J lost 4; bases outside the gene matches: 4. The CDR3 region has the DNA TGTGCCAGCAGTTCCTCGACAGGGGGCTATGGCTACACCTTC. Translated, it gives CASSSSTGGYGYTF.

The gene calls are TRBV27 and TRBJ1-1, with a weak D call TRBD1 (5 bases). The CDR3 covers 15 residues. Trimming pared 6 bases from V and 0 bases from J, leaving 14 bases between. The germline V gene has CDR1 MNHEY and CDR2 SMNVEV (reference sequence). The CDR3 sequence: CASSPLGAMNTEAFF. The DNA for the CDR3 is TGTGCCAGCAGCCCCCTCGGGGCGATGAACACTGAAGCTTTCTTT.

The V call is TRBV11-1, the J call TRBJ2-5; the match to TRBD2 covers 13 bases. Per germline, CDR1 SGHAT and CDR2 FQDESV (reference sequence). The CDR3 sequence is 19 residues long. V lost 1 base, J lost 1 base, and 9 bases stayed unmatched. The CDR3 nucleotides are TGTGCCAGCAGCTTAGTTTTATGGGGACTAGCGGGATTCCAAGAGACCCAGTACTTC. It encodes CASSLVLWGLAGFQETQYF.

The chain is built from TRBV7-2 and TRBJ2-1, with TRBD1 matching 12 bases. CDR1 and CDR2 (germline): SGHTA, FQGNSA. This CDR3 is built from 14 residues. V shed 6 bases, J shed 8 bases, and the junction held 5 bases outside the gene matches. The CDR3 DNA follows: TGTGCCAGCAGGGGGACAGGGGGCATATATGAGCAGTTCTTC. As protein: CASRGTGGIYEQFF.

Comments on this clonotype: At one of its ends the junction is not consistent with the germline gene, which may arise from a read error. The V and J genes are TRBV11-2 and TRBJ2-2; 7 positions match TRBD2. Germline loops: CDR1 SGHAT, CDR2 FQNNGV. The CDR3 is 15 residues long. The CDR3: CASSLNGLGTGEMFF. Here the CDR3 DNA reads TGTGCCAGCAGCTTGAATGGACTAGGCACCGGGGAGATGTTTTTT.

This clonotype was recorded a few times. The CDR3 protein is CASSWAGMHEQFF. In DNA form, the CDR3 reads TGTGCCAGCAGCTGGGCAGGGATGCATGAGCAGTTCTTC. This chain connects TRBV7-9 to TRBJ2-1, with D possibly being TRBD1 (5 bases). There are 13 residues in the CDR3. Trimming took off 4 bases at V and 8 bases at J, with 12 bases between the two ends. CDR1 is SEHNR and CDR2 is FQNEAQ in the germline V gene (reference sequence).

In its sample, this clonotype was seen a few times. The chain carries TRBV12-3 or TRBV12-4 and TRBJ2-3; 10 bases match TRBD2. There are 15 residues in the CDR3. V dropped 2 bases and J dropped 4; count of bases not matched to a gene: 3. The CDR3 loop reads CASSLIAGGADTQYF. Here the CDR3 DNA reads TGTGCCAGCAGTTTAATAGCGGGAGGCGCAGATACGCAGTATTTT.

Only a few counts were recorded for this clonotype. The gene calls are TRBV6-5 and TRBJ2-7, with D perhaps assigned TRBD1 or TRBD2 (5 bases each). CDR3 size: 13 residues. The V and J ends lost 0 bases and 6 bases respectively, with 9 bases between them. CDR1 and CDR2 (germline): MNHEY, SVGAGI. CDR3 protein: CASSYSRGAEQYF. The CDR3 nucleotides read TGTGCCAGCAGTTACTCCCGAGGGGCCGAGCAGTACTTC.

This clonotype was detected only a few times. The CDR3 protein is CATRSTSSGTGELFF. DNA for the CDR3: TGTGCCACCAGATCGACGAGCTCGGGCACCGGGGAGCTGTTTTTT. The chain is built from TRBV24-1 and TRBJ2-2; unclear D gene. This CDR3 spans 15 amino acids. Germline assignment: CDR1 KGHDR and CDR2 SFDVKD. Trimming shortened V by 7 bases and J by 4 bases, and 15 bases separated the two germline ends.

The rearrangement uses TRBV28 and TRBJ2-4; 8 bases map to TRBD1. Germline CDR1 and CDR2: MDHEN and SYDVKM. The junction had 0 bases not matched to a gene; V was cut back by 2 bases and J by 0 bases. This CDR3 comprises 15 residues. The CDR3 protein is CASSLTGGAKNIQYF. The CDR3 DNA is TGTGCCAGCAGTTTAACAGGGGGAGCCAAAAACATTCAGTACTTC.

This clonotype was detected only once. V usage is TRBV15 and J usage is TRBJ1-5; D not certain. CDR1 is LNHNV, CDR2 YYDKDF, per germline (reference sequence). The CDR3 totals 12 residues. V dropped 5 bases and J dropped 6 bases, with 8 bases sitting between them. The DNA of the CDR3 is TGTGCCACCAGCCCCTGGGGTCAGCCCCAGCATTTT. It is translated as CATSPWGQPQHF.

This chain connects TRBV4-2 to TRBJ2-1; D uncertain. The CDR3 is 16 residues long. CDR1 and CDR2 from the germline V gene are LGHNA and YNFKEQ. Trimming took 1 base from V and 0 from J, leaving 10 bases between them. CDR3 loop: CASSQAPGSSYNEQFF. The CDR3 DNA reads TGTGCCAGCAGCCAAGCTCCGGGTAGCTCCTACAATGAGCAGTTCTTC.

The chain couples TRBV4-1 to TRBJ2-3; 10 bases align to TRBD2. With 4 bases clipped from V and 0 bases from J, the junction kept 10 bases outside the gene matches. This CDR3 spans 18 amino acids. Germline V CDR1 and CDR2: MGHRA, YSYEKL. DNA of the CDR3: TGCGCCAGCAGCCCCGGACTAGCGGTACTCTCTAGCACAGATACGCAGTATTTT. This translates into CASSPGLAVLSSTDTQYF.

J is TRBJ2-5 and V is TRBV6-2 or TRBV6-3, with a weak D call TRBD1 (6 bases). This CDR3 contains 16 residues. CDR1 is MNHEY and CDR2 is SVGEGT in the germline V gene. The V gene lost 2 bases and the J gene lost 3 bases, with 16 bases spanning the gap. CDR3 loop: CASSYNRVLSEETQYF. In DNA, the CDR3 is TGTGCCAGCAGTTACAACAGGGTATTGTCGGAAGAGACCCAGTACTTC.

This clonotype was counted many times. The gene calls are TRBV25-1 and TRBJ2-1; D remains unclear. Per germline, CDR1 MGHDK and CDR2 SYGVNS. CDR3 length equals 11 residues. V was cut by 4 bases and J by 7 bases, with 5 bases left in between. The CDR3 region is CASSGWNEQFF. DNA of the CDR3: TGTGCCAGCAGTGGGTGGAATGAGCAGTTCTTC.

This clonotype was seen once. The chain joins TRBV2 to TRBJ1-2; 8 positions agree with TRBD1. The CDR3 sequence is 11 residues long. CDR1 and CDR2 from the germline V gene are SNHLY and FYNNEI. Losses at the gene ends were 7 bases for V and 7 bases for J; bases not matched to a gene: 2. The CDR3 bases are TGTGCCAGCAATGACAGGGGTGGCTACACCTTC. Its translation is CASNDRGGYTF. The complete variable domain, with remaining parts taken from reference TRBV2 and TRBJ1-2, reads EPEVTQTPSHQVTQMGQEVILRCVPISNHLYFYWYRQILGQKVEFLVSFYNNEISEKSEIFDDQFSVERPDGSNFTLKIRSTKLEDSAMYFCASNDRGGYTFGSGTRLTVV.

The table lists this clonotype with a few counts. This chain links TRBV15 with TRBJ2-5; no reliable D call. This CDR3 comprises 15 residues. Germline CDR1 and CDR2: LNHNV and YYDKDF (reference sequence). V lost 1 base and J lost 1, with 10 bases in between. The CDR3 region has the DNA TGTGCCACCAGCAGAGCGGGCAGCCCCCAAGAGACCCAGTACTTC. Translation gives CATSRAGSPQETQYF.

This sequence joins TRBV27 and TRBJ2-7; 9 nucleotides match TRBD2. In germline, CDR1 is MNHEY, CDR2 SMNVEV (reference sequence). V was clipped by 3 bases and J by 3 bases; unmatched bases: 9. CDR3 length equals 16 residues. This chain's CDR3 is CASSLTPSTSGYEQYF. The CDR3 coding sequence is TGTGCCAGCAGTTTGACCCCTTCGACTAGCGGCTACGAGCAGTACTTC.

This CDR3 is CASSLAALNWYNEQFF. The CDR3 DNA reads TGTGCCAGCAGCTTAGCAGCCCTGAACTGGTACAATGAGCAGTTCTTC. V is TRBV7-8 and J is TRBJ2-1; no clear D gene. The CDR3 extends over 16 amino acids. Germline V gene lookup returns CDR1 SGHVS and CDR2 FQNEAQ. The V end was cut by 0 bases, the J end by 4 bases, with 13 bases between. Variable domain in full (rest from reference TRBV7-8 and TRBJ2-1): GAGVSQSPRYKVAKRGQDVALRCDPISGHVSLFWYQQALGQGPEFLTYFQNEAQLDKSGLPSDRFFAERPEGSVSTLKIQRTQQEDSAVYLCASSLAALNWYNEQFFGPGTRLTVL.

This clonotype has just a few counts. This sequence joins TRBV12-3 or TRBV12-4 and TRBJ1-2, with a tentative D call TRBD1 (6 bases). V was shortened by 5 bases and J by 5 bases, with 18 bases between the two germline ends. The CDR3 consists of 15 residues. CDR3 amino acids: CASSPTDSLAYGYTF. The DNA for the CDR3 is TGTGCCAGCAGTCCCACGGACAGTCTAGCTTATGGCTACACCTTC.

The sample holds many counts of this clonotype. The chain uses TRBV5-1 and TRBJ1-1; TRBD1 agrees at 7 bases. The germline V gene has CDR1 SGHRS and CDR2 YFSETQ. V lost 1 base to trimming and J lost 11 bases; unmatched junction nucleotides: 17. This CDR3 has 16 residues. In DNA, the CDR3 is TGCGCCAGCAGCTTGTGGTCCACAGGGGAAATCATGGATGCTTTCTTT. The encoded protein is CASSLWSTGEIMDAFF. Full variable domain (outside the CDR3, taken from reference TRBV5-1 and TRBJ1-1): KAGVTQTPRYLIKTRGQQVTLSCSPISGHRSVSWYQQTPGQGLQFLFEYFSETQRNKGNFPGRFSGRQFSNSRSEMNVSTLELGDSALYLCASSLWSTGEIMDAFFGQGTRLTVV.

The chain uses TRBV5-1 and TRBJ2-6; 7 bases line up with TRBD1. Trimming at V came to 1 base and at J to 0 bases, leaving 16 bases not matched to a gene. The V gene's germline CDR1 is SGHRS and CDR2 YFSETQ. This CDR3 spans 21 amino acids. The CDR3 DNA follows: TGCGCCAGCAGCTTGCCTTTCGTTTCGGACAGGTATAGCTCTGGGGCCAACGTCCTGACTTTC. This gives the protein CASSLPFVSDRYSSGANVLTF.

This sequence joins TRBV7-6 and TRBJ2-1; 11 nucleotides align to TRBD2. The CDR3 has 17 residues. In germline, CDR1 is SGHVS, CDR2 FNYEAQ. V was clipped by 3 bases and J by 0 bases; unmatched bases: 4. The CDR3 reads CASSLELAGDSYNEQFF. CDR3 bases: TGTGCCAGCAGCTTGGAACTAGCGGGGGACTCCTACAATGAGCAGTTCTTC. Supplemented by reference TRBV7-6 and TRBJ2-1, the full variable domain reads GAGVSQSPRYKVTKRGQDVALRCDPISGHVSLYWYRQALGQGPEFLTYFNYEAQQDKSGLPNDRFSAERPEGSISTLTIQRTEQRDSAMYRCASSLELAGDSYNEQFFGPGTRLTVL.

The gene calls are TRBV5-6 and TRBJ2-7, with TRBD2 identical over 9 bases. Germline trimming cut 4 bases from V and 0 bases from J; bases unmatched to any gene: 11. Per the germline V gene, CDR1 is SGHDT and CDR2 is YYEEEE. The CDR3 totals 17 residues. CDR3 sequence (DNA): TGTGCCAGCAGCCCCGGCGGGGGGGTATTTCCCTCCTACGAGCAGTACTTC. This translates into CASSPGGGVFPSYEQYF.

The chain has TRBV12-3 or TRBV12-4 and TRBJ1-2; TRBD1 agrees at 9 bases. The CDR3 consists of 16 residues. Germline trimming cut 2 bases from V and 7 bases from J; bases unmatched to any gene: 11. CDR3 sequence reads: CASSLRTGTGSGGYTF. The DNA of the CDR3 is TGTGCCAGCAGTTTAAGGACTGGGACAGGGTCCGGTGGCTACACCTTC.

The sample holds a few counts of this clonotype. This chain links TRBV7-9 with TRBJ2-1; D gene ambiguous. V was pared by 5 bases and J by 5 bases, with 19 bases between. This CDR3 spans 16 amino acids. Per the germline V gene, CDR1 is SEHNR and CDR2 is FQNEAQ (reference sequence). The CDR3 loop reads CASSATTGPLNNEQFF. The CDR3 coding sequence is TGTGCCAGCAGCGCAACTACGGGTCCCTTGAACAATGAGCAGTTCTTC.

This clonotype appeared a few times. The chain carries TRBV20-1 and TRBJ2-1; 12 bases are shared with TRBD2. Trimming took 5 bases from V and 6 from J; bases not matched to a gene: 5. CDR1 is DFQATT and CDR2 is SNEGSKA in the germline V gene (reference sequence). This CDR3 region has 14 residues. The CDR3 DNA reads TGCAGTGCTCAGCTAGCGGGGGGGCTCAATGAGCAGTTCTTC. This encodes CSAQLAGGLNEQFF.

The chain couples TRBV4-2 to TRBJ2-7; TRBD2 matches 12 bases. V gave up 0 bases and J gave up 5 bases; unmatched junction bases: 5. There are 16 residues in the CDR3. Per the germline V gene, CDR1 is LGHNA and CDR2 is YNFKEQ. CDR3 sequence reads: CASSQDETSGSNEQYF. The CDR3 DNA follows: TGTGCCAGCAGCCAAGATGAGACTAGCGGGAGCAACGAGCAGTACTTC.

The chain links TRBV10-3 to TRBJ2-7, with D unresolved. CDR1 is ENHRY, CDR2 SYGVKD, per germline. The CDR3 spans 14 residues. V shed 4 bases and J shed 0 bases, with 10 bases lying between them. The CDR3 nucleotides are TGTGCCATCAGTGGAGGCAGGCCCTCCTACGAGCAGTACTTC. Protein: CAISGGRPSYEQYF.

V and J are TRBV7-9 and TRBJ2-5; a weak D match, TRBD2 (6 bases). The length of the CDR3 is 17 residues. Per the germline V gene, CDR1 is SEHNR and CDR2 is FQNEAQ (reference sequence). The V gene lost 1 base and the J gene lost 1 base, with 16 bases spanning the gap. CDR3 nucleotide sequence: TGTGCCAGCAGCTTAGACTTGAGGACTATCCCCCAAGAGACCCAGTACTTC. Protein: CASSLDLRTIPQETQYF.